The source of this TCR beta chain is a study of CD8+CD57+ T cells in acquired aplastic anemia. About the study: DNA from sorted CD4+ and CD8+ cells averaged around 3 ug.

Previously, flow cytometry had revealed CD8+CD57+ cell expansion in the patients chosen for sequencing. A severe acquired aplastic anemia diagnosis applied to all patients. V was shortened by 5 bases and J by 11 bases, with 24 bases between the two germline ends. Germline V lookup: CDR1 SEHNR, CDR2 FQNEAQ (reference sequence). This CDR3 is built from 15 residues. Profiling that covered TCR beta VDJ and CDR3 relied on genomic DNA as its template. From the reads, TCRdb called clonotypes with MiXCR, one entry per CDR3 protein. The sample has about 260,000 distinct CDR3 sequences, 82% seen once; the top ten hold 42%.

The sequenced sample was sorted CD4+, CD8+, or CD8+CD57+ T cells (not recorded which) from PBMCs. The receptor was derived from a human donor with aplastic anemia. The genes are TRBV7-9 and TRBJ1-1, with D possibly TRBD1 on 5 matching bases. The CDR3 loop reads CASSQDVRVGPDAFF. In nucleotides, the CDR3 is TGTGCCAGCAGCCAAGATGTAAGAGTGGGGCCCGATGCTTTCTTT.